This T cell receptor (beta chain) was found in a study of spatial heterogeneity in lung cancer. Study outcomes and limitations: Circulating ubiquitous expanded tumor TCRs were observed more frequently at resection than at follow-up.

Trimming took off 0 bases at V and 5 bases at J, with 12 bases between the two ends. Germline V gives CDR1 SGHRS, CDR2 YFSETQ. This CDR3 is 14 amino acids long. As concerns this clonotype: Its specificity is unknown.

Each TCR cDNA molecule carried a unique molecular identifier. TCRdb processed the 5' RACE reads anew with MiXCR; each CDR3 protein has one entry. The profile covers tens of thousands of distinct CDR3 sequences, with 6.5% to 9.5% appearing a single time and 25% to 30% taken by the ten largest. Time point of the sample: sample taken at primary tumor resection. Whole RNA was taken from tumor, nontumor lung or frozen PBMC; it was then sequenced unsorted. The TCR originated in a male donor with early-stage non-small cell lung cancer. The sequenced sample was PBMCs, obtained at surgery. The gene calls are TRBV5-1 and TRBJ2-7; D gene uncertain. The CDR3 loop reads CASSLEQVFHEQYF. The CDR3 nucleotides are TGCGCCAGCAGCTTGGAGCAGGTTTTTCACGAGCAGTACTTC. Full variable domain (remainder filled in from reference TRBV5-1 and TRBJ2-7): KAGVTQTPRYLIKTRGQQVTLSCSPISGHRSVSWYQQTPGQGLQFLFEYFSETQRNKGNFPGRFSGRQFSNSRSEMNVSTLELGDSALYLCASSLEQVFHEQYFGPGTRLTVT.